The 15 T cell receptor beta chains reported below all come from one sample, sequenced in a study of radiation and T cells in renal cell carcinoma. Indicated time point: blood 4 weeks post-SBRT, at nephrectomy. Treatment reported: 15 Gy SBRT to primary tumor, nephrectomy 4 weeks later. Measured with immunoSEQ multiplex PCR; TCRdb has only the in-frame clones, and not every one. In the table there are roughly 82,000 clones, 89% of which are singletons. The sequenced sample was blood, obtained from a patient whose treatment included radiotherapy and nephrectomy. The source is a woman aged 70-85 years with renal cell carcinoma.

The chain joins TRBV29-1 to TRBJ1-1; D ambiguous. This CDR3 spans 10 amino acids. The germline V gene encodes CDR1 SQVTM and CDR2 ANQGSEA. Trimming took 2 bases from V and 5 from J, leaving 3 bases between them. The CDR3 DNA follows: TGCAGCGTTGAATGGACTGAAGCTTTCTTT. This translates into CSVEWTEAFF.

The chain combines TRBV7-9 with TRBJ2-7; D remains ambiguous. V lost 2 bases and J 6 bases, leaving 17 bases between the germline ends. From germline, CDR1 is SEHNR and CDR2 FQNEAQ (reference sequence). The CDR3 has 15 residues. The CDR3 protein is CASSLYSGAVAEQYF. DNA for the CDR3: TGTGCCAGCAGCTTATATTCGGGTGCCGTTGCCGAGCAGTACTTC.

J is TRBJ1-2 and V is TRBV19; D is unresolved. The CDR3 has 14 amino acids. Germline loops: CDR1 LNHDA, CDR2 SQIVND (reference sequence). The ends were cut back, 4 bases at V and 0 bases at J, with 9 bases in the middle. The CDR3 protein is CASSNQMANYGYTF. CDR3 DNA sequence: TGTGCCAGTAGTAATCAGATGGCTAACTATGGCTACACCTTC.

The gene calls are TRBV28 and TRBJ1-2, with 7 bases identical to TRBD1. From germline, CDR1 is MDHEN and CDR2 SYDVKM. The V segment lost 7 bases and the J segment 7 bases; nucleotides outside the gene matches: 6. This CDR3 contains 12 residues. The CDR3 reads CASTEGARGYTF. The CDR3, as DNA: TGTGCCAGCACGGAGGGGGCCCGTGGCTACACCTTC.

The chain links TRBV2 to TRBJ2-5; D gene unclear. This CDR3 is built from 15 residues. Trimming shortened V by 5 bases and J by 2 bases, and 15 bases separated the two germline ends. The germline CDR1 and CDR2 sequences are SNHLY and FYNNEI. The CDR3 sequence is CASSFIPLRQETQYF. CDR3 DNA: TGTGCCAGCAGTTTCATCCCCCTACGACAAGAGACCCAGTACTTC.

V and J are TRBV29-1 and TRBJ1-5; weak D call: TRBD1 (6 bases). The CDR3 runs 14 residues. Trimming removed 7 bases from V and 6 bases from J, with 19 bases in between. Per germline, CDR1 SQVTM and CDR2 ANQGSEA. The CDR3 DNA follows: TGCAGCGCCGACCTCGTGGGGGGCTCTCAGCCCCAGCATTTT. As protein: CSADLVGGSQPQHF.

The chain uses TRBV5-1 and TRBJ2-5; 10 nucleotides line up with TRBD2. The CDR3 spans 16 residues. Germline CDR1 is SGHRS and CDR2 is YFSETQ. V shed 1 base and J 2 bases; nucleotides not matched to a gene: 5. The CDR3 DNA follows: TGCGCCAGCAGCTTGTTAGTAGCGGGGGGACAAGAGACCCAGTACTTC. It yields the protein CASSLLVAGGQETQYF.

The CDR3 coding sequence is TGTGCCAGCAGTTCAGGGGGAATTGGGAACACTGAAGCTTTCTTT. Translated, it gives CASSSGGIGNTEAFF. This chain links TRBV28 with TRBJ1-1; 7 nucleotides match TRBD1. J was trimmed by 1 base and V by 4 bases; bases with no gene match: 6. This CDR3 is built from 15 residues. The germline V gene encodes CDR1 MDHEN and CDR2 SYDVKM.

V usage is TRBV28 and J usage is TRBJ1-5; 7 bases fit TRBD1. Germline CDR1 MDHEN, CDR2 SYDVKM. J gave up 6 bases and V 6 bases, and 14 bases lay outside the gene matches. The CDR3 has 16 residues. The CDR3 DNA is TGTGCCAGCAGCCGTCCCCGACAGGGTGTAAGTCAGCCCCAGCATTTT. This codes for CASSRPRQGVSQPQHF.

V usage is TRBV5-6 and J usage is TRBJ1-1; D remains unclear. Between the trimmed V and J ends, which lost 1 base and 1 base, there was a span of 8 bases. The CDR3 is made up of 14 amino acids. Germline CDR1 is SGHDT and CDR2 is YYEEEE. Written as DNA, the CDR3 is TGTGCCAGCAGCTTGATTCGAGGGAACACTGAAGCTTTCTTT. As protein: CASSLIRGNTEAFF.

This rearrangement joins TRBV7-8 to TRBJ1-1, with a possible D match to TRBD1 (5 bases). V gave up 5 bases and J gave up 5 bases, with 18 bases separating them. The CDR3 length is 15 residues. In germline, CDR1 is SGHVS, CDR2 FQNEAQ. Here the CDR3 DNA reads TGTGCCAGCAGCCCGTTCGGGGACGCGGGAACTGAAGCTTTCTTT. It codes for CASSPFGDAGTEAFF.

The V gene is TRBV6-4, the J gene TRBJ1-2; D call uncertain. Germline V lookup: CDR1 MRHNA, CDR2 SNTAGT. This CDR3 is built from 12 residues. V lost 6 bases and J lost 8, with 13 bases in between. The CDR3 region is CASRGGPFGYTF. Here the CDR3 DNA reads TGTGCCAGCAGGGGCGGCCCGTTCGGCTACACCTTC.

V and J are TRBV2 and TRBJ1-6, with D perhaps matching TRBD1 (5 bases). This CDR3 is built from 13 residues. Trimming shortened V by 6 bases and J by 8 bases, and 11 bases separated the two germline ends. Germline CDR1 and CDR2: SNHLY and FYNNEI. The CDR3 protein is CASRQVSDSPLHF. Written as DNA, the CDR3 is TGTGCCAGCAGACAGGTTTCGGATTCACCCCTCCACTTT.

The CDR3 nucleotides read TGCGCCAGCAGCCAAACAGGGGGGAACTATGGCTACACCTTC. It translates to CASSQTGGNYGYTF. V gene TRBV4-1 combines with J gene TRBJ1-2; 8 bases are shared with TRBD1. The J segment lost 2 bases and the V segment lost 2 bases, leaving 1 base of the junction unmatched. CDR1 and CDR2 from the germline V gene are MGHRA and YSYEKL. The length of the CDR3 is 14 residues.

As regards this clone: The same CDR3 can be traced to other DNA sequences in this sample. The gene calls are TRBV30 and TRBJ2-2, with D perhaps assigned TRBD1 or TRBD2 (5 bases each). The CDR3 is made up of 15 amino acids. Germline-derived CDR1 and CDR2 are GTSNPN and SVGIG (reference sequence). V lost 1 base, J lost 9 bases, and 18 bases lay in between. CDR3 nucleotide sequence: TGTGCCTGGAGTGCCTCACCGGGGCAGGGTTGGGAGCTGTTTTTT. Translation: CAWSASPGQGWELFF. Supplemented by reference TRBV30 and TRBJ2-2, the full variable domain reads SQTIHQWPATLVQPVGSPLSLECTVEGTSNPNLYWYRQAAGRGLQLLFYSVGIGQISSEVPQNLSASRPQDRQFILSSKKLLLSDSGFYLCAWSASPGQGWELFFGEGSRLTVL.